The T cell receptor beta chain described here comes from a study of T cell responses to AZD1222 COVID-19 vaccine. Profiling relied on immunoSEQ multiplex PCR, and the TCRdb table lists in-frame clones only, not all of them. Of over 90,000 clones in the sample, less than 90% were seen once. The germline V and J ends were trimmed by 6 bases and 5 bases, with 13 bases remaining between them. The CDR3 spans 13 residues. The source was peripheral blood, collected on day 0 of AZD1222 vaccination. The chain combines TRBV12-3 or TRBV12-4 with TRBJ1-1; maybe TRBD1 (5 bases). This clonotype was sampled from an adult in good health. CDR3 sequence reads: CASRKDSGTEAFF. In nucleotides, the CDR3 is TGTGCCAGCAGAAAAGACAGTGGGACTGAAGCTTTCTTT.